This T cell receptor (beta chain) was observed in a study of T cells in Graves' hyperthyroidism and ophthalmopathy. Study summary: Initial diagnosis, before any treatment, was when peripheral blood was collected.

Graves' hyperthyroidism was deemed stable absent ophthalmopathy progression within 18 months. Together with thyroid ultrasound, orbital computed tomography, serum thyroxine and TRAb, clinical symptoms were used for diagnoses. Trimming left V 7 bases short and J 7 bases short, with 23 bases between. The CDR3 loop spans 15 amino acids. Germline assignment: CDR1 MNHNS and CDR2 SASEGT. TCR beta CDR3 regions were amplified from RNA. First-round RT-PCR of the TCR CDR3 relied on the HTBI primer set. TCRdb itself ran the multiplex PCR reads through MiXCR, one entry per CDR3 protein. The data contain 700,000 or so distinct CDR3 sequences, around 15% of them singletons. This clonotype was counted many times.

The receptor comes from a man aged 18 to 30 with Graves' hyperthyroidism. Sample: blood. The chain carries TRBV6-1 and TRBJ2-7, with a weak D call TRBD2 (6 bases). Here the CDR3 DNA reads TGTGCCAGCACCTCCTTTGGGGGAGGTCTATATGAGCAGTACTTC. The encoded protein is CASTSFGGGLYEQYF.